This TCR beta chain was captured by sequencing in a study of graft-versus-host responses after intestinal transplantation. As for the study in general: Recipients got multivisceral, liver-intestinal, or isolated intestinal transplants. Anti-thymocyte globulin induction, then tacrolimus and steroids for approximately 3 years, went to all recipients.

Remarks on this clone: What it binds is unknown.

Overall study findings and caveats: Recipient-marrow GvH clones were detected, some having first appeared in ileum or blood. Those patients showing graft-donor T cell macrochimerism displayed high graft-versus-host to host-versus-graft clonal ratios in allografts.

The V gene end was trimmed by 4 bases and the J gene end by 4 bases; junction bases not matched to a gene: 1. The CDR3 is 13 amino acids. Per germline, CDR1 SGHNT and CDR2 YYREEE (reference sequence). Repertoires were generated with immunoSEQ multiplex PCR, while TCRdb's copy carries only in-frame clones and drops some. The repertoire holds around 100,000 clones, with more than 75% as singletons. The rearrangement links TRBV5-4 to TRBJ2-3, with 9 bases fitting TRBD1. The sequence was obtained from a human donor who was the organ donor for an intestinal transplant. Sample: unstimulated CD4+ T cells sorted from spleen or lymph node cells, taken before transplant. This CDR3 is CASSRQGADTQYF. In nucleotides, the CDR3 is TGTGCCAGCAGCCGACAGGGGGCAGATACGCAGTATTTT. Full variable domain (rest looked up from reference TRBV5-4 and TRBJ2-3): ETGVTQSPTHLIKTRGQQVTLRCSSQSGHNTVSWYQQALGQGPQFIFQYYREEENGRGNFPPRFSGLQFPNYSSELNVNALELDDSALYLCASSRQGADTQYFGPGTRLTVL.